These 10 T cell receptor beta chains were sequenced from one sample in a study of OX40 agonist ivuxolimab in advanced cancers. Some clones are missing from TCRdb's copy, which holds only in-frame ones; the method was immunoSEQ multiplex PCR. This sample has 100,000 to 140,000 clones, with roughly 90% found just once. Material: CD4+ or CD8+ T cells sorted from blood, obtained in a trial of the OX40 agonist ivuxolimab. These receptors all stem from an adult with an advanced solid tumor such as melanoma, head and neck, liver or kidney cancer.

The CDR3 DNA reads as TGTGCCAGCAGCTCGGTTTCTGGAAACACCATATATTTT. Encoded protein: CASSSVSGNTIYF. The chain links TRBV5-6 to TRBJ1-3, with D unclear. This CDR3 is built from 13 residues. Trimming left V 3 bases short and J 1 base short, with 5 bases between. The germline V gene encodes CDR1 SGHDT and CDR2 YYEEEE. Using reference TRBV5-6 and TRBJ1-3 for the parts outside the CDR3, the full variable domain is DAGVTQSPTHLIKTRGQQVTLRCSPKSGHDTVSWYQQALGQGPQFIFQYYEEEERQRGNFPDRFSGHQFPNYSSELNVNALLLGDSALYLCASSSVSGNTIYFGEGSWLTVV.

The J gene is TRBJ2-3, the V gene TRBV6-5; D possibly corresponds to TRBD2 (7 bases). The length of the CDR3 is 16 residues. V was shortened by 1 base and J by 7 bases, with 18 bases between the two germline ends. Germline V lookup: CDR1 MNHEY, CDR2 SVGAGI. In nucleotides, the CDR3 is TGTGCCAGCAGTTACTGGGGGGCGGGAGCGGGGAATACGCAGTATTTT. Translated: CASSYWGAGAGNTQYF.

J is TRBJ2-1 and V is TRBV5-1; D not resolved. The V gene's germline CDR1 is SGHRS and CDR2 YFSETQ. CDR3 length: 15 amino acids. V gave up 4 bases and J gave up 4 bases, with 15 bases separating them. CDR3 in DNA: TGCGCCAGCAGCCCGGTTAGGACGGATTACAATGAGCAGTTCTTC. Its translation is CASSPVRTDYNEQFF.

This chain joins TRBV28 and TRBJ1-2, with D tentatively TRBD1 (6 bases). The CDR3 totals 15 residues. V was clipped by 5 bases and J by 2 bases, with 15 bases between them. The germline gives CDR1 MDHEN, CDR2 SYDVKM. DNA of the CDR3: TGTGCCAGCAGTAACCCGACAGGAAGGAACTATGGCTACACCTTC. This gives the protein CASSNPTGRNYGYTF.

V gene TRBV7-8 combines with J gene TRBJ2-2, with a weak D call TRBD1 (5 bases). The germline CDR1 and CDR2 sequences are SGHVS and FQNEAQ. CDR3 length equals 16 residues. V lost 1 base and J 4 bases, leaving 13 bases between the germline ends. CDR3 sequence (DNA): TGTGCCAGCAGCTTAGGGTCGGCAGGGCCCACCGGGGAGCTGTTTTTT. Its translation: CASSLGSAGPTGELFF. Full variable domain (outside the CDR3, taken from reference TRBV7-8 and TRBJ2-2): GAGVSQSPRYKVAKRGQDVALRCDPISGHVSLFWYQQALGQGPEFLTYFQNEAQLDKSGLPSDRFFAERPEGSVSTLKIQRTQQEDSAVYLCASSLGSAGPTGELFFGEGSRLTVL.

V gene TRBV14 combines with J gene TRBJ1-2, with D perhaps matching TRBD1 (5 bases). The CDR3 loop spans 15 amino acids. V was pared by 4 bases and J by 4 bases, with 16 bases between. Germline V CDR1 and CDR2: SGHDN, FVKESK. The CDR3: CASSPALGLGYGYTF. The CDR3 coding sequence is TGTGCCAGCAGCCCGGCCCTGGGGCTCGGCTATGGCTACACCTTC.

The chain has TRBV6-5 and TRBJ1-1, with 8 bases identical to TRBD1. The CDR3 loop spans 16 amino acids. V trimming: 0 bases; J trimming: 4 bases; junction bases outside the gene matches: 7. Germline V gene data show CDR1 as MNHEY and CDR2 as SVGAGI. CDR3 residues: CASSYSQGAGGTEAFF. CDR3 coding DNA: TGTGCCAGCAGTTACTCCCAGGGGGCAGGGGGCACTGAAGCTTTCTTT.

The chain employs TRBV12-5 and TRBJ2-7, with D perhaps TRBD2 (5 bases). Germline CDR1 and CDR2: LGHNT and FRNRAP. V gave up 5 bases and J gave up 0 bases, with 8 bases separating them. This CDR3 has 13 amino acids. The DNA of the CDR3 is TGTGCTAGTGGTCGCGCGGGCTCCTACGAGCAGTACTTC. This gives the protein CASGRAGSYEQYF.

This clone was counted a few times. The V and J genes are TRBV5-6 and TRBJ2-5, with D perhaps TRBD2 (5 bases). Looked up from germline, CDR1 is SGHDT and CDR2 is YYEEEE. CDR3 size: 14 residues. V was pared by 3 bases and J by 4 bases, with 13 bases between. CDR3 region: CASSSPRALETQYF. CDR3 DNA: TGTGCCAGCAGCTCTCCGAGGGCTCTAGAGACCCAGTACTTC.

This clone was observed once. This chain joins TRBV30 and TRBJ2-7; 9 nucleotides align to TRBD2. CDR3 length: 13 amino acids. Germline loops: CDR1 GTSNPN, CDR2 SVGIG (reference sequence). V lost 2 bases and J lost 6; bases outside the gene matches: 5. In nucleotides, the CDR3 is TGTGCCTGGAGTCTTAGCGGGAGTGGCGAGCAGTACTTC. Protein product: CAWSLSGSGEQYF.